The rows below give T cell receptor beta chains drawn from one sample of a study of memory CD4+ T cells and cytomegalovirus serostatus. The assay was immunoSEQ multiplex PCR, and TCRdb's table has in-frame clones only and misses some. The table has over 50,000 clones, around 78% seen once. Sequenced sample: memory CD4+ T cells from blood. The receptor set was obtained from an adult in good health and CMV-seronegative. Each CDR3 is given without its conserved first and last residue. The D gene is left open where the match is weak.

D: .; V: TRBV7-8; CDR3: ASSLNSGRGEKLF
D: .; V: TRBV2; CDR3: ASSEAAGNTGELF
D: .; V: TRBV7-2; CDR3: ASSLFLALGRDINEKLF
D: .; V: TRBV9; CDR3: ASSLSRGGGYEQY
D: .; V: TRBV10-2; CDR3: ASSETGRMNTEAF
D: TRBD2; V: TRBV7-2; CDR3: ASSRTSGAADTQY
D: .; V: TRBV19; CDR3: ASRGGLYTEAF
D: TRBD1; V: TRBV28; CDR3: ASSFQGANQGYGYT
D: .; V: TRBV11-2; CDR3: ASSTRAGRAHGYT
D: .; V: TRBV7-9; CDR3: ASSWGTGANVLT
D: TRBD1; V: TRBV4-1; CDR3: ASSHAYRDRVDGYT
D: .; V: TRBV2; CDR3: ASRVQGPNNNEQF
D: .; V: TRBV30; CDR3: AWSWGAGNQPQH
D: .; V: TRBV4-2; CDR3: ASSLRQSSYEQY
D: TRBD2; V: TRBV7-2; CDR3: ASSAAGVNGANVLT
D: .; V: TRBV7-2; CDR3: ASSLTGSTTEAF
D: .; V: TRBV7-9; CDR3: ASDPRGPLH
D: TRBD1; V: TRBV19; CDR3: ASNDRGYEQY
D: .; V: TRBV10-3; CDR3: AIRIQGLGYEQY
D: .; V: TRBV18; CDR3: ASSPQPPGRSDSPLH
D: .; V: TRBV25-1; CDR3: ASSESLGRTGELF
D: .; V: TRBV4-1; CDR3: ASSQVIPMNSPLH
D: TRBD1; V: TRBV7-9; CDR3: ASSLGTGSLTNEKLF
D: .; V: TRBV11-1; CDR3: ASSLSRDHYEQY
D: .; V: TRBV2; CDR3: ASGMVGYT
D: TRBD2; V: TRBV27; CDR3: ASSPRLAGGTDTQY
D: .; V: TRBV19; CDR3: ASSQVANYGYT
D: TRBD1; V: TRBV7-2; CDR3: ASSPGQGGNTIY
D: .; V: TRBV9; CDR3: ASSAPGQNEKLF
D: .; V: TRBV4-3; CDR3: ASSQVGGTGELF
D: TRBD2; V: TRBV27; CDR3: ASSKSGLAGGYEQY
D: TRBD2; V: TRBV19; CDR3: ASSYSGGAYEQF
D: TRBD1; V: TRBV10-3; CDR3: AISAGQGQETQY
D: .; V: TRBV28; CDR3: ASSSRGRNCGYT
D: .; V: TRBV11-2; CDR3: ASSLDYPYSSYNEQF
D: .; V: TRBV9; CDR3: ASSLDSGTLVAEAF
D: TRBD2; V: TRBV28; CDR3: ASSFASGSKETQY
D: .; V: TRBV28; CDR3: ATEGPQHFGEVVGAQH
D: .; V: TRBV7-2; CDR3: ASSRTLQGRRGAGNTIY
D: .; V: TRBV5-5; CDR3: ASSLEGGLGYT
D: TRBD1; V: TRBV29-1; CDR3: SYQSGGTTEAF
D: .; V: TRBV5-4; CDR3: ASSHTSRAYGYT
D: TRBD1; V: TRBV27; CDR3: ASSRTGGDPNYGYT
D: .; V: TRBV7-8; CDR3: ASSPFSSNTGELF
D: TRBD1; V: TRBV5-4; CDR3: ASSLTGGRRYGYT
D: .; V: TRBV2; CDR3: ASSVGGSNQPQH
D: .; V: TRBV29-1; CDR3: SVVSGAGTEAF
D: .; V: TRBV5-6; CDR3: ASSSRGFSTEAF
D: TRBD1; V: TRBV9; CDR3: ASSRGQGNEKLF
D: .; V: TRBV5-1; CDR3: ASSPEGVRTNSPLH
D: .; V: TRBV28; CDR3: ASSSPPLTEAF
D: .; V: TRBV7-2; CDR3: ASSLGPTVNTEAF
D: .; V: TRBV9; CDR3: ASSSGTLGRNEQF
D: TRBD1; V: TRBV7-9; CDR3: ASSKQGARANEKLF
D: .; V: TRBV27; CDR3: ASSLGRSHSPLH
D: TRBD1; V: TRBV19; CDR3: ASSIPGQGGTEAF
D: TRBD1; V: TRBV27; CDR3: ASRGQLNQPQH
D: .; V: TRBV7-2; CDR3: ASSPTGGGRNEQF
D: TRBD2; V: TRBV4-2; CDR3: ASSQGTSGGYEQY
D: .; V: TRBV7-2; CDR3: ASSGVGRNTIY